A single sample gave rise to the 21 T cell receptor beta chains below, sequenced in a study of blood T cell repertoires in COVID-19. Profiled with immunoSEQ multiplex PCR; TCRdb holds only in-frame clones, not every one. The sample lists some 340,000 clones; about 85% were seen once. Source material: peripheral blood. The origin of the receptors is a woman younger than 30 with acute or convalescent COVID-19.

The chain employs TRBV5-6 and TRBJ1-3; no firm D call. Germline V lookup: CDR1 SGHDT, CDR2 YYEEEE. This CDR3 comprises 14 residues. Between the trimmed V and J ends, which lost 1 base and 4 bases, there was a span of 9 bases. The CDR3 DNA follows: TGTGCCAGCAGCTTGTGGGCTGCCGGAAACACCATATATTTT. Its translation: CASSLWAAGNTIYF.

This clone was recorded once. The junction and the germline gene differ at one end; a read error may be behind it. The CDR3 sequence: CASTKPPAGTAF. As DNA, the CDR3 is TGTGCCAGCACCAAACCCCCCGCCGGGACAGCCTTT. The V and J genes are TRBV28 and TRBJ1-1; 7 bases match TRBD1. The CDR3 contains 12 residues. The germline CDR1 and CDR2 sequences are MDHEN and SYDVKM.

This clone was seen a few times. The chain couples TRBV7-6 to TRBJ1-1; D may be TRBD1 (5 bases). The CDR3 extends over 14 amino acids. V shed 5 bases and J shed 7 bases, with 17 bases lying between them. Looked up from germline, CDR1 is SGHVS and CDR2 is FNYEAQ. The CDR3 loop reads CASSPRAGDGEAFF. Written as DNA, the CDR3 is TGTGCCAGCAGCCCCCGGGCGGGGGATGGTGAAGCTTTCTTT.

The chain combines TRBV29-1 with TRBJ1-1; 7 bases are a match to TRBD1. V lost 0 bases to trimming and J lost 8 bases; unmatched junction nucleotides: 12. Germline V CDR1 and CDR2: SQVTM, ANQGSEA. The CDR3 covers 15 residues. DNA of the CDR3: TGCAGCGTTGAAGATCCCGGGACAGCCGTAAGAGAAGCTTTCTTT. Encoded protein: CSVEDPGTAVREAFF.

This clone was seen only a few times. V and J are TRBV3-1 (or the pseudogene TRBV3-2) and TRBJ2-1; 7 positions agree with TRBD1. This CDR3 has 15 residues. CDR1 and CDR2 (germline): LGHDT, YNNKEL (reference sequence). J gave up 6 bases and V 3 bases, and 8 bases lay outside the gene matches. The CDR3 loop is CASSHRQGPANEQFF. Written as DNA, the CDR3 is TGTGCCAGCAGCCACCGACAGGGCCCCGCCAATGAGCAGTTCTTC.

This chain links TRBV15 with TRBJ1-1; D might be TRBD1 (6 bases). Germline V CDR1 and CDR2: LNHNV, YYDKDF (reference sequence). The V end lost 5 bases, the J end lost 5 bases, and 12 bases lay between the germline ends. CDR3 length: 13 residues. The CDR3 spells CATSGGRATEAFF. The CDR3 region has the DNA TGTGCCACCAGCGGGGGCCGGGCAACTGAAGCTTTCTTT.

The chain employs TRBV5-1 and TRBJ1-5; D is ambiguous. The V gene lost 1 base and the J gene lost 1 base, with 9 bases spanning the gap. CDR1 and CDR2 from the germline V gene are SGHRS and YFSETQ. The CDR3 is made up of 15 amino acids. The CDR3 DNA reads as TGCGCCAGCAGCTTGAAGAACATAAGCAATCAGCCCCAGCATTTT. Translation: CASSLKNISNQPQHF.

Written as DNA, the CDR3 is TGCGCCAGCAGTGGAGGTGAGCAGTTCTTC. It is translated as CASSGGEQFF. The chain employs TRBV10-2 and TRBJ2-1; D gene unclear. V was pared by 4 bases and J by 9 bases, with 4 bases between. The germline V gene encodes CDR1 WSHSY and CDR2 SAAADI. The length of the CDR3 is 10 residues.

The chain recombines TRBV6-5 with TRBJ1-6; no reliable D call. Per the germline V gene, CDR1 is MNHEY and CDR2 is SVGAGI. CDR3 length: 15 residues. The V end was cut by 0 bases, the J end by 0 bases, with 3 bases between. This CDR3 is CASSYSSSYNSPLHF. CDR3 nucleotides: TGTGCCAGCAGTTACTCTAGCTCCTATAATTCACCCCTCCACTTT.

The table lists this clone with a count of one. The V and J genes are TRBV25-1 and TRBJ2-5; 11 bases map to TRBD2. Looked up from germline, CDR1 is MGHDK and CDR2 is SYGVNS. The CDR3 loop spans 14 amino acids. The V gene end was trimmed by 5 bases and the J gene end by 4 bases; junction bases not matched to a gene: 3. The CDR3: CASSIAGGGETQYF. The CDR3 DNA reads TGTGCCAGCAGTATAGCGGGAGGGGGAGAGACCCAGTACTTC.

The gene calls are TRBV4-1 and TRBJ2-7; D gene uncertain. V lost 0 bases and J 3 bases, leaving 6 bases between the germline ends. The germline V gene encodes CDR1 MGHRA and CDR2 YSYEKL. This CDR3 region has 13 residues. The CDR3 loop reads CASSQDSGYEQYF. CDR3 nucleotide sequence: TGCGCCAGCAGCCAAGATTCCGGCTACGAGCAGTACTTC.

This clone was counted a few times. The CDR3 region has the DNA TGTGCCAGTAACCAGGTTAATGAAAAACTGTTTTTT. Protein sequence: CASNQVNEKLFF. The chain links TRBV19 to TRBJ1-4; D is undetermined. Germline V gene sequence: CDR1 LNHDA, CDR2 SQIVND (reference sequence). V shed 7 bases and J shed 4 bases, with 7 bases lying between them. The CDR3 has 12 amino acids.

The rearrangement links TRBV2 to TRBJ2-5; D perhaps matches TRBD2 (6 bases). V lost 6 bases, J lost 3 bases, and 11 bases lay in between. This CDR3 spans 13 amino acids. The V gene's germline CDR1 is SNHLY and CDR2 FYNNEI. CDR3 region: CASRGGLKETQYF. CDR3 DNA: TGTGCCAGCAGGGGAGGACTAAAAGAGACCCAGTACTTC.

This clone came up once. This chain connects TRBV11-2 to TRBJ1-4, with D maybe TRBD1 (5 bases). Trimming cost V 5 bases and J 8 bases, with 18 bases left between them. CDR1 is SGHAT and CDR2 is FQNNGV in the germline V gene. The CDR3 runs 15 residues. For the CDR3, the DNA is TGTGCCAGCAGCGTTGACAGAACCCTATACGAAAAACTGTTTTTT. It encodes CASSVDRTLYEKLFF.

The chain joins TRBV19 to TRBJ1-1; D call uncertain. Trimming shortened V by 7 bases and J by 4 bases, and 13 bases separated the two germline ends. The CDR3 has 13 residues. Germline lookup yields CDR1 LNHDA and CDR2 SQIVND (reference sequence). Here the CDR3 DNA reads TGTGCCAGTACTCCCGGGTCTAGCACTGAAGCTTTCTTT. Amino acids: CASTPGSSTEAFF.

The V call is TRBV6-5, the J call TRBJ1-2; 7 bases fit TRBD1. The CDR3 loop spans 14 amino acids. The ends lost 7 bases at V and 7 bases at J; junction bases unmatched: 12. Germline CDR1 reads MNHEY; CDR2 reads SVGAGI. The CDR3 coding sequence is TGTGCCAGCACCCTGGTTAGGGGGCGGAGTGGCTACACCTTC. Residues: CASTLVRGRSGYTF.

This sequence joins TRBV7-9 and TRBJ1-5; 7 bases agree with TRBD1. Germline loops: CDR1 SEHNR, CDR2 FQNEAQ (reference sequence). The CDR3 contains 14 residues. J lost 5 bases, V lost 5 bases, and 6 bases had no gene match. The CDR3 here is CASSTHRGDQPQHF. CDR3 nucleotides: TGTGCCAGCAGCACTCACAGGGGTGATCAGCCCCAGCATTTT. Combining the CDR3 with reference TRBV7-9 and TRBJ1-5 gives the whole variable domain DTGVSQNPRHKITKRGQNVTFRCDPISEHNRLYWYRQTLGQGPEFLTYFQNEAQLEKSRLLSDRFSAERPKGSFSTLEIQRTEQGDSAMYLCASSTHRGDQPQHFGDGTRLSIL.

The chain carries TRBV10-3 and TRBJ1-4, with 9 bases matching TRBD1. The V and J ends lost 3 bases and 7 bases, in that order; junction bases with no gene match: 6. CDR3 length: 15 residues. The germline CDR1 and CDR2 sequences are ENHRY and SYGVKD. CDR3 DNA: TGTGCCATCAGTGATCACAGGGGGCGAAGTGAAAAACTGTTTTTT. This encodes CAISDHRGRSEKLFF.

The chain carries TRBV30 and TRBJ2-3, with 9 bases that match TRBD2. The germline CDR1 and CDR2 sequences are GTSNPN and SVGIG (reference sequence). CDR3 length: 16 residues. The V gene end was trimmed by 0 bases and the J gene end by 5 bases; junction bases not matched to a gene: 9. CDR3 DNA sequence: TGTGCCTGGAGTGTACCGGCTAGCGGGGCCCGAGATACGCAGTATTTT. This codes for CAWSVPASGARDTQYF. Drawing the rest from reference TRBV30 and TRBJ2-3, the complete variable domain is SQTIHQWPATLVQPVGSPLSLECTVEGTSNPNLYWYRQAAGRGLQLLFYSVGIGQISSEVPQNLSASRPQDRQFILSSKKLLLSDSGFYLCAWSVPASGARDTQYFGPGTRLTVL.

This clone has a single count. In DNA form, the CDR3 reads TGTGCCAGCAGTTTGGGACAGGGGGAGTCCTACGAGCAGTACTTC. This codes for CASSLGQGESYEQYF. This chain joins TRBV27 and TRBJ2-7; 11 nucleotides align to TRBD1. The germline V gene has CDR1 MNHEY and CDR2 SMNVEV (reference sequence). The CDR3 consists of 15 residues. The V segment lost 3 bases and the J segment 1 base; nucleotides outside the gene matches: 2.

This chain links TRBV2 with TRBJ1-3; D gene unclear. The V end lost 3 bases, the J end lost 3 bases, and 15 bases lay between the germline ends. The CDR3 loop spans 16 amino acids. Germline V gene data show CDR1 as SNHLY and CDR2 as FYNNEI. As DNA, the CDR3 is TGTGCCAGCAGTGACGGTTGGCCCCTAGGTGGAAACACCATATATTTT. Amino acid sequence: CASSDGWPLGGNTIYF.